The 6 T cell receptor beta chains below come from one sample, sequenced in a study of vaccination effects on CD4 cells after COVID-19. Sequencing used immunoSEQ multiplex PCR; TCRdb keeps in-frame clones, though not all of them. The table shows around 55,000 clones, with around 68% occurring only once. Expansion with viral peptide pools was applied to antigen-specific CD4+ T cells by the ViraFEST assay prior to sequencing. Subsequent to 10 days of culture, CD4+ T cells were isolated. Vaccine recipients, nucleocapsid antibody negative, had no prior SARS-CoV-2 infection. What these receptors recognize is not known. The material was CD4+ T cells from PBMCs cultured with SARS-CoV-2 spike peptides, obtained before COVID-19 vaccination. The receptors shown here come from a human donor who received a COVID-19 vaccine.

The V and J genes are TRBV11-1 and TRBJ2-1; 9 bases map to TRBD2. Germline V CDR1 and CDR2: SGHAT, FQDESV (reference sequence). This CDR3 has 15 residues. V shed 7 bases and J 12 bases; nucleotides not matched to a gene: 16. In DNA, the CDR3 is TGTGCCAGCACGGGGATGGCGGGAGGGCGGATCGGGCAGTTCTTC. Amino acid sequence: CASTGMAGGRIGQFF.

Only one count was recorded for this clone. The gene calls are TRBV6-5 and TRBJ2-1; D gene uncertain. CDR1 and CDR2 (germline): MNHEY, SVGAGI. Trimming took off 8 bases at V and 9 bases at J, with 8 bases between the two ends. The CDR3 consists of 10 residues. In DNA form, the CDR3 reads TGTGCCAGCGGAACCACTGAGCAGTTCTTC. The encoded protein is CASGTTEQFF.

This clone occurred once. The V gene is TRBV5-6, the J gene TRBJ1-5; D is undetermined. This CDR3 has 16 residues. V lost 1 base and J 1 base, leaving 12 bases between the germline ends. Germline CDR1 reads SGHDT; CDR2 reads YYEEEE. DNA for the CDR3: TGTGCCAGCAGCTTGTGGGGAAGGAAGAGCAATCAGCCCCAGCATTTT. This translates into CASSLWGRKSNQPQHF.

This chain joins TRBV4-1 and TRBJ1-2; D not certain. Germline V gene sequence: CDR1 MGHRA, CDR2 YSYEKL. The CDR3 sequence is 14 residues long. V was trimmed by 1 base and J by 8 bases, leaving 14 bases between them. CDR3 sequence: CASSQAALPMGYTF. The DNA for the CDR3 is TGCGCCAGCAGCCAAGCGGCTTTACCCATGGGCTACACCTTC.

This chain links TRBV4-3 with TRBJ2-5; D may match TRBD1 or TRBD2 (5 bases each). The germline CDR1 and CDR2 sequences are LGHNA and YSLEER. The CDR3 is 14 amino acids. V lost 4 bases and J 2 bases, leaving 11 bases between the germline ends. CDR3 in amino acids: CASSPIGTQETQYF. DNA of the CDR3: TGCGCCAGCAGCCCGATAGGGACGCAAGAGACCCAGTACTTC.

V and J are TRBV7-2 and TRBJ2-1; D might be TRBD2 (6 bases). The germline V and J ends were trimmed by 1 base and 9 bases, with 16 bases remaining between them. Germline values: CDR1 SGHTA, CDR2 FQGNSA. The CDR3 is 15 residues long. CDR3 loop: CASSLGGNEFGEQFF. For the CDR3, the DNA is TGTGCCAGCAGCTTAGGCGGGAATGAGTTTGGTGAGCAGTTCTTC.